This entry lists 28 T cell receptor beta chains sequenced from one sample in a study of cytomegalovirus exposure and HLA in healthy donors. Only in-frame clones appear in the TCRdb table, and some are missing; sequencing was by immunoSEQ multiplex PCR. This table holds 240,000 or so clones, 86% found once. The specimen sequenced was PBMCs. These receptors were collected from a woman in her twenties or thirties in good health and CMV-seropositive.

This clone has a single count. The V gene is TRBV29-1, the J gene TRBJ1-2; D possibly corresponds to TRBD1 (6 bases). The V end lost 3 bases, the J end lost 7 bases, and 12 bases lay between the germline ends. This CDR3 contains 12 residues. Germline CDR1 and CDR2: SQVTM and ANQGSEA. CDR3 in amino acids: CSVDPYRAGYTF. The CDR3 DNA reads TGCAGCGTTGACCCATACAGGGCTGGCTACACCTTC.

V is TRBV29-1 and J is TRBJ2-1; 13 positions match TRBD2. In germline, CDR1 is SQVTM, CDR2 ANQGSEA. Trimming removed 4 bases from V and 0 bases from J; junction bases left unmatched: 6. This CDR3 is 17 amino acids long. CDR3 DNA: TGCAGCGTTGGATCACTAGCGGGGGGGGTCTCCTACAATGAGCAGTTCTTC. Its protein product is CSVGSLAGGVSYNEQFF.

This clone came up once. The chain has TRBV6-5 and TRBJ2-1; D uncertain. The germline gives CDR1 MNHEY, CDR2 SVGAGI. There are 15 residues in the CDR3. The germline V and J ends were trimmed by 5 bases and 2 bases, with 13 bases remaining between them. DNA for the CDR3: TGTGCCAGCAGTCCAGACACTGCCCCCTACAATGAGCAGTTCTTC. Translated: CASSPDTAPYNEQFF.

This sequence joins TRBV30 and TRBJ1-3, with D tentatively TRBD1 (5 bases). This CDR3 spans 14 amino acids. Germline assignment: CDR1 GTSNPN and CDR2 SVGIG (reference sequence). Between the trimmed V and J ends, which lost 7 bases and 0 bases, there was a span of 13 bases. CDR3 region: CASDGGISGNTIYF. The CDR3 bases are TGTGCCTCGGACGGGGGAATCTCTGGAAACACCATATATTTT. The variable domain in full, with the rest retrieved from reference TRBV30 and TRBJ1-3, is SQTIHQWPATLVQPVGSPLSLECTVEGTSNPNLYWYRQAAGRGLQLLFYSVGIGQISSEVPQNLSASRPQDRQFILSSKKLLLSDSGFYLCASDGGISGNTIYFGEGSWLTVV.

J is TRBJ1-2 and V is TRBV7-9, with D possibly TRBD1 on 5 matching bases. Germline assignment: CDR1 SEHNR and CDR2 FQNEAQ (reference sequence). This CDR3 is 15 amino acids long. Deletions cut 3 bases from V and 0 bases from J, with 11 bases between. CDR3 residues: CASSLGRDSNYGYTF. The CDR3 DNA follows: TGTGCCAGCAGCTTGGGAAGGGACTCTAACTATGGCTACACCTTC.

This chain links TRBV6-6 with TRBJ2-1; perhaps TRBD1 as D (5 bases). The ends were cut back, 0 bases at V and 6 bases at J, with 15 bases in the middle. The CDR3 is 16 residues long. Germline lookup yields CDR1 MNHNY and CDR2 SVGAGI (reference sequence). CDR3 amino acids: CASSYSGTQASNEQFF. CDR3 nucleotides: TGTGCCAGCAGTTACTCGGGTACACAGGCCAGCAATGAGCAGTTCTTC.

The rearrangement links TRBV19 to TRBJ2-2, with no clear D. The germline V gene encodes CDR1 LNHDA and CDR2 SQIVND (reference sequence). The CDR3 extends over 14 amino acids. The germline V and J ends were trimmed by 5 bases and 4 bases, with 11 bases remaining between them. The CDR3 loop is CASSPQTTTGELFF. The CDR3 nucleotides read TGTGCCAGTAGTCCCCAAACTACCACCGGGGAGCTGTTTTTT.

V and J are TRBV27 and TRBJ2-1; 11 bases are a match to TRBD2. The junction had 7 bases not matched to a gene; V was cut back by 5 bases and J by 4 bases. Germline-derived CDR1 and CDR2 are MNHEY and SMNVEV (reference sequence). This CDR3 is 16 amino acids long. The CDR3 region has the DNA TGTGCCAGCAGTCGGACTAGCGGGCCTCCTTACAATGAGCAGTTCTTC. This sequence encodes CASSRTSGPPYNEQFF.

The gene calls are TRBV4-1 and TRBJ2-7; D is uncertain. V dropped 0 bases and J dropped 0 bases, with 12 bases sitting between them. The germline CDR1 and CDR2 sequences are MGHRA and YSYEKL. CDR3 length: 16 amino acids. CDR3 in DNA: TGCGCCAGCAGCCAAGATCCGTCAGGAACCTCCTACGAGCAGTACTTC. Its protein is CASSQDPSGTSYEQYF.

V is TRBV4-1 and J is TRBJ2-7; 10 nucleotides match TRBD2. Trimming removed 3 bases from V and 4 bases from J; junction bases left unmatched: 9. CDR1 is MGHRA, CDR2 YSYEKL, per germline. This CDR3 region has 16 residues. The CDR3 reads CASSQVASGSPYEQYF. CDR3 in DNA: TGCGCCAGCAGCCAGGTCGCTAGCGGGAGCCCGTACGAGCAGTACTTC.

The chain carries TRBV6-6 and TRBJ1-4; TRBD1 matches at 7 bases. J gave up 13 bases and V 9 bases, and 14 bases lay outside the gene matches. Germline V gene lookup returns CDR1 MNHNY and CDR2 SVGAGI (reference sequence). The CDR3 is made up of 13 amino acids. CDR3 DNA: TGTGCCAGTAAAAACGCAGACAGGGATTTACTGTTTTTT. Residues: CASKNADRDLLFF.

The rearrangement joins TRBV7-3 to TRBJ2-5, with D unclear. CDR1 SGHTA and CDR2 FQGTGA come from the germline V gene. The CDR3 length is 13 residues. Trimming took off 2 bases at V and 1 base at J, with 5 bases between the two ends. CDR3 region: CASSLGRQETQYF. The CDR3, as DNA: TGTGCCAGCAGCTTAGGGCGCCAAGAGACCCAGTACTTC.

The CDR3 region is CASSDPGDEKLFF. The CDR3 region has the DNA TGTGCCAGCAGTGATCCAGGGGACGAAAAACTGTTTTTT. V and J are TRBV25-1 and TRBJ1-4; D might be TRBD1 (6 bases). The CDR3 length is 13 residues. The V gene's germline CDR1 is MGHDK and CDR2 SYGVNS. Trimming took 3 bases from V and 8 from J, leaving 10 bases between them. Combining the CDR3 with reference TRBV25-1 and TRBJ1-4 gives the whole variable domain EADIYQTPRYLVIGTGKKITLECSQTMGHDKMYWYQQDPGMELHLIHYSYGVNSTEKGDLSSESTVSRIRTEHFPLTLESARPSHTSQYLCASSDPGDEKLFFGSGTQLSVL.

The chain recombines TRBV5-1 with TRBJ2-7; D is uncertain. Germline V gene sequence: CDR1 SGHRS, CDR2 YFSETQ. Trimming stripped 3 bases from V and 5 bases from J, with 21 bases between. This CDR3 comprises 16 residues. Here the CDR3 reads CASSSSYSAAVDEQYF. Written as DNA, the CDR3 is TGCGCCAGCAGCTCCTCGTATTCCGCGGCGGTCGACGAGCAGTACTTC.

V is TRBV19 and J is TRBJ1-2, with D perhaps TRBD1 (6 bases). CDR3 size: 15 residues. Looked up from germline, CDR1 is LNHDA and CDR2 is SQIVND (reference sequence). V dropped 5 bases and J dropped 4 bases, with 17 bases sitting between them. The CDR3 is CASSPRGGAGYGYTF. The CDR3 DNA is TGTGCCAGTAGTCCCCGGGGGGGCGCCGGCTATGGCTACACCTTC. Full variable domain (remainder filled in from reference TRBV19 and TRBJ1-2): DGGITQSPKYLFRKEGQNVTLSCEQNLNHDAMYWYRQDPGQGLRLIYYSQIVNDFQKGDIAEGYSVSREKKESFPLTVTSAQKNPTAFYLCASSPRGGAGYGYTFGSGTRLTVV.

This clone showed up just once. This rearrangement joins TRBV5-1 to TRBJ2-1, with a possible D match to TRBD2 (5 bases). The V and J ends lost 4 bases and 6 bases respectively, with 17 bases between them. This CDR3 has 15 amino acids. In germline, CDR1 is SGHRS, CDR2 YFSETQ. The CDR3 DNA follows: TGCGCCAGCAGCCCAAGCGGACGAGTGGGCAATGAGCAGTTCTTC. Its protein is CASSPSGRVGNEQFF. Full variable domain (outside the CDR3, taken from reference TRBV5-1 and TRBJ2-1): KAGVTQTPRYLIKTRGQQVTLSCSPISGHRSVSWYQQTPGQGLQFLFEYFSETQRNKGNFPGRFSGRQFSNSRSEMNVSTLELGDSALYLCASSPSGRVGNEQFFGPGTRLTVL.

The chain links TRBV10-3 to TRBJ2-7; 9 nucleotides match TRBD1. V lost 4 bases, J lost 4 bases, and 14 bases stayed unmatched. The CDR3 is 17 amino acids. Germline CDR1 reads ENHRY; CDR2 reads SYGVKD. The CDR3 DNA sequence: TGTGCCATCAGTGGGGGGACAGGGATTAACGCCCTGTACGAGCAGTACTTC. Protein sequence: CAISGGTGINALYEQYF.

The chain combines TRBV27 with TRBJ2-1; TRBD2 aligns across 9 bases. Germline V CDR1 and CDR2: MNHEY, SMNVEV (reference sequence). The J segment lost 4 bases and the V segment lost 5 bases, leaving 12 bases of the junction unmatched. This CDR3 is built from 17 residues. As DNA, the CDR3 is TGTGCCAGCAGTCTTTTAGCGGGAGAACCCCCTTACAATGAGCAGTTCTTC. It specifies CASSLLAGEPPYNEQFF.

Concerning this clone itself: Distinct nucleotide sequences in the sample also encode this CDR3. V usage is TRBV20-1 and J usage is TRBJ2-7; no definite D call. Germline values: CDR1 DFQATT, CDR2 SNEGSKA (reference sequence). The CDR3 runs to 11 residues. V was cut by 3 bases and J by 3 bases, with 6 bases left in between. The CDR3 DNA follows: TGCAGTGCTAGTCGGTTCTACGAGCAGTACTTC. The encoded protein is CSASRFYEQYF.

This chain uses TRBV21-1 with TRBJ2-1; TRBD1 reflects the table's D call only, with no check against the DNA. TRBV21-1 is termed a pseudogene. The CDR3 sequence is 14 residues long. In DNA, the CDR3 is TGTGCCAGCAGCAAATACGGCAGGGCGAATGAGCAGTTCTTC. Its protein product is CASSKYGRANEQFF.

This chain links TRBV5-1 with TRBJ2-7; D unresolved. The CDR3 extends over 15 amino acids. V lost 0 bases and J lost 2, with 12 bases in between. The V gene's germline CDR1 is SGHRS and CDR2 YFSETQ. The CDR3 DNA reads TGCGCCAGCAGCTTGGCCGGGTCGGATCCCTACGAGCAGTACTTC. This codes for CASSLAGSDPYEQYF.

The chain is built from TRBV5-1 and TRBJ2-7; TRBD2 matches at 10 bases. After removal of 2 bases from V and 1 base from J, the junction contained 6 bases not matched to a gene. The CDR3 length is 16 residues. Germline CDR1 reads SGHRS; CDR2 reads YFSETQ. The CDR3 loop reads CASSLFPSGGSYEQYF. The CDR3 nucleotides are TGCGCCAGCAGCTTATTCCCTAGCGGGGGTTCCTACGAGCAGTACTTC.

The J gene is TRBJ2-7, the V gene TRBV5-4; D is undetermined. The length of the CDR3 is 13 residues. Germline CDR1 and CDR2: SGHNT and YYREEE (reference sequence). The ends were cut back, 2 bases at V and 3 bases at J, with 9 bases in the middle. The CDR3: CASSFWPNYEQYF. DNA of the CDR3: TGTGCCAGCAGCTTCTGGCCAAACTACGAGCAGTACTTC.

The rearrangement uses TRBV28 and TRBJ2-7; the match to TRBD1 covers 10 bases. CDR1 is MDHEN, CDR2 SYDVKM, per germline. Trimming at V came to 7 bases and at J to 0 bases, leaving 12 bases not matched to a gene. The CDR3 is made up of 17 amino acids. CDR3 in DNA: TGTGCCAGCACCCACAGACCGGGACAGGGGTTCTCCTACGAGCAGTACTTC. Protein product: CASTHRPGQGFSYEQYF.

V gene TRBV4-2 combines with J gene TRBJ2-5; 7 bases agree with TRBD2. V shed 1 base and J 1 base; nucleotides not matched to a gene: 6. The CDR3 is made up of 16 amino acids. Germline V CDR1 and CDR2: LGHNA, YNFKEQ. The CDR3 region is CASSQASGRVQETQYF. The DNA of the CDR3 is TGTGCCAGCAGCCAAGCTAGCGGAAGGGTCCAAGAGACCCAGTACTTC.

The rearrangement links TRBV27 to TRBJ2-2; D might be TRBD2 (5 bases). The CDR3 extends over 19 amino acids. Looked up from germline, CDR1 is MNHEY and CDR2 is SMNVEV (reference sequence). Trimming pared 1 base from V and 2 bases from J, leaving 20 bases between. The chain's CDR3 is CASSLFGEAWTLNTGELFF. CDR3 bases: TGTGCCAGCAGTTTATTCGGGGAAGCCTGGACTTTAAACACCGGGGAGCTGTTTTTT.

The CDR3 coding sequence is TGTGCCAGCTCGGGCGGGACTCACAACACCGGGGAGCTGTTTTTT. Translated, it gives CASSGGTHNTGELFF. V gene TRBV2 combines with J gene TRBJ2-2, with D perhaps TRBD2 (6 bases). The CDR3 runs 15 residues. Germline CDR1 and CDR2: SNHLY and FYNNEI. The germline V and J ends were trimmed by 8 bases and 2 bases, with 15 bases remaining between them.

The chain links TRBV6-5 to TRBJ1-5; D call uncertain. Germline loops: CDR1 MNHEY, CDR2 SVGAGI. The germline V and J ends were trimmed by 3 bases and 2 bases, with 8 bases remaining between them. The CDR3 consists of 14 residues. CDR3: CASSYRVGNQPQHF. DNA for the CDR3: TGTGCCAGCAGTTATCGGGTTGGCAATCAGCCCCAGCATTTT.